The rows below give T cell receptor delta chains drawn from one sample of a study of Vγ9Vδ2 T cells in congenital toxoplasmosis. TCRdb re-called clones from the reads using CATT. The sample lists about 990 delta-chain clones, 18% occurring once. Sequenced sample: gamma-delta T cells from blood. These receptors were obtained from a child under 10 years old born to a mother with Toxoplasma gondii infection during pregnancy, either congenitally infected or uninfected (not recorded which). CDR3s include the opening cysteine and the closing phenylalanine or tryptophan. The D gene is left open where the match is weak. The listing skips clone size in some rows; elsewhere it reads once, few, many or a size class.

abundance: large; v_gene: TRDV3; len: 18; j_gene: TRDJ1; d_gene: TRDD3; CDR3nt: TGTGCCTTTAACTGGGGGATACGCCCGGGGGAGGCCACCGATAAACTCATCTTT; CDR3aa: CAFNWGIRPGEATDKLIF
abundance: large; v_gene: TRDV1; len: 24; j_gene: TRDJ1; d_gene: TRDD3; CDR3nt: TGTGCTCTTGGGGAACACCTCCTACAGAACGCTACTGGGGGACATCCTTGCGAAGGCGATAAACTCATCTTT; CDR3aa: CALGEHLLQNATGGHPCEGDKLIF
abundance: NA; v_gene: TRDV2; len: 18; j_gene: TRDJ1; d_gene: TRDD3; CDR3nt: TGTGCCTGTGACCCACTACGACTGGGGGATCACGGCACCGATAAACTCATCTTT; CDR3aa: CACDPLRLGDHGTDKLIF
abundance: medium-sized; v_gene: TRDV2; len: 18; j_gene: TRDJ3; d_gene: TRDD3; CDR3nt: TGTGCCTGTGACAAAGTACTGGGGGATACCTGGGACACCCGACAGATGTTTTTC; CDR3aa: CACDKVLGDTWDTRQMFF
abundance: large; v_gene: TRDV3; len: 21; j_gene: TRDJ1; d_gene: TRDD2; CDR3nt: TGTGCCTCACTTACACAGGCCGTTCCTTCCTACGTTAGGATACGCTCCGATAAACTCATCTTT; CDR3aa: CASLTQAVPSYVRIRSDKLIF
abundance: large; v_gene: TRDV2; len: 14; j_gene: TRDJ1; d_gene: TRDD3; CDR3nt: TGTGCCTGTGAGTCACTGGGGGACACCGATAAACTCATCTTT; CDR3aa: CACESLGDTDKLIF
abundance: large; v_gene: TRDV2; len: 17; j_gene: TRDJ3; d_gene: TRDD3; CDR3nt: TGTGCCTGTGCTGGGGGTCGAAGCTCCTGGGACACCCGACAGATGTTTTTC; CDR3aa: CACAGGRSSWDTRQMFF
abundance: large; v_gene: TRDV2; len: 16; j_gene: TRDJ2; d_gene: TRDD3; CDR3nt: TGTGCCTGTGACACCGTGGGGGATACTTTGACAGCACAACTCTTCTTT; CDR3aa: CACDTVGDTLTAQLFF
abundance: large; v_gene: TRDV1; len: 17; j_gene: TRDJ1; d_gene: TRDD3; CDR3nt: TGTGCTCTTGGGTCTTTGAGGGATACGCAGTACACCGATAAACTCATCTTT; CDR3aa: CALGSLRDTQYTDKLIF
abundance: few; v_gene: TRDV2; len: 16; j_gene: TRDJ1; d_gene: TRDD3; CDR3nt: TGTGCCTGTGACTTACTGGGGGTCACGTACACCGATAAACTCATCTTT; CDR3aa: CACDLLGVTYTDKLIF
abundance: few; v_gene: TRAV29/DV5; len: 18; j_gene: TRDJ1; d_gene: TRDD3; CDR3nt: TGTGCAGCAAGCGCGACTGGGGGATACGTCTCGTACACCGATAAACTCATCTTT; CDR3aa: CAASATGGYVSYTDKLIF
abundance: medium-sized; v_gene: TRDV2; len: 16; j_gene: TRDJ1; d_gene: NA; CDR3nt: TGTGCCTGTGACGCGGTGGGGATGGGTCGGACCGATAAACTCATCTTT; CDR3aa: CACDAVGMGRTDKLIF
abundance: large; v_gene: TRDV2; len: 14; j_gene: TRDJ1; d_gene: TRDD3; CDR3nt: TGTGCCTGTGACTTACTGGGGGATACCGATAAACTCATCTTT; CDR3aa: CACDLLGDTDKLIF
abundance: medium-sized; v_gene: TRDV2; len: 18; j_gene: TRDJ1; d_gene: TRDD3; CDR3nt: TGTGCCTGTGACACCGTCACTGGGGGATACATCAGCACCGATAAACTCATCTTT; CDR3aa: CACDTVTGGYISTDKLIF
abundance: large; v_gene: TRDV1; len: 17; j_gene: TRDJ1; d_gene: NA; CDR3nt: TGTGCTCTTGGGGAATATGGTGGTACGGGGGGGACCGATAAACTCATCTTT; CDR3aa: CALGEYGGTGGTDKLIF
abundance: large; v_gene: TRDV2; len: 18; j_gene: TRDJ2; d_gene: TRDD3; CDR3nt: TGTGCCTGTGACGCCTTACTGGGGGATAGGGACAGACAGCAGCAACTCTTCTTT; CDR3aa: CACDALLGDRDRQQQLFF
abundance: large; v_gene: TRDV2; len: 13; j_gene: TRDJ1; d_gene: NA; CDR3nt: TGTGCCTGTGACCCGATTGGGACCGATAAACTCATCTTT; CDR3aa: CACDPIGTDKLIF
abundance: medium-sized; v_gene: TRDV2; len: 15; j_gene: TRDJ2; d_gene: TRDD3; CDR3nt: TGTGCCTGTGACACTATGGGGGATACAACAGCACAACTCTTCTTT; CDR3aa: CACDTMGDTTAQLFF
abundance: medium-sized; v_gene: TRDV2; len: 18; j_gene: TRDJ1; d_gene: TRDD3; CDR3nt: TGTGCCTGTGACTCTCTACTGGGGGATACGCGGGACACCGATAAACTCATCTTT; CDR3aa: CACDSLLGDTRDTDKLIF
abundance: medium-sized; v_gene: TRDV2; len: 14; j_gene: TRDJ1; d_gene: NA; CDR3nt: TGTGCCTGTGACCCGATCGGATACACCGATAAACTCATCTTT; CDR3aa: CACDPIGYTDKLIF
abundance: medium-sized; v_gene: TRDV2; len: 19; j_gene: TRDJ1; d_gene: TRDD3; CDR3nt: TGTGCCTGTGACCCCCTAAGCGGTCTACTGGGGGATACGGGCGATAAACTCATCTTT; CDR3aa: CACDPLSGLLGDTGDKLIF
abundance: medium-sized; v_gene: TRDV2; len: 19; j_gene: TRDJ3; d_gene: TRDD3; CDR3nt: TGTGCCTGTGACAAAGTACTGGGGGAGCACTCCTGGGACACCCGACAGATGTTTTTC; CDR3aa: CACDKVLGEHSWDTRQMFF
abundance: few; v_gene: TRDV2; len: 21; j_gene: TRDJ3; d_gene: TRDD3; CDR3nt: TGTGCCTATGACTCTATGTACTGGGGGATACGTAGCTCCTGGGACACCCGACAGATGTTTTTC; CDR3aa: CAYDSMYWGIRSSWDTRQMFF
abundance: large; v_gene: TRDV1; len: 19; j_gene: TRDJ1; d_gene: NA; CDR3nt: TGTGCTCTTCAAGACTTATGGAGAAGGGGGGTCCCGTACACCGATAAACTCATCTTT; CDR3aa: CALQDLWRRGVPYTDKLIF
abundance: medium-sized; v_gene: TRDV2; len: 25; j_gene: TRDJ3; d_gene: TRDD3; CDR3nt: TGTGCCTGTGACACCGTACCCCAAACTGGGGGAGATGGGAGTGAAGGCTCCTGGGACACCCGACAGATGTTTTTC; CDR3aa: CACDTVPQTGGDGSEGSWDTRQMFF
abundance: large; v_gene: TRDV2; len: 18; j_gene: TRDJ1; d_gene: NA; CDR3nt: TGTGCCTGTGACCTCCTAGCTGGGGAAAGGGGAAGACCAGATAAACTCATCTTT; CDR3aa: CACDLLAGERGRPDKLIF
abundance: large; v_gene: TRDV3; len: 21; j_gene: TRDJ1; d_gene: TRDD3; CDR3nt: TGTGCCTTGGGAGGGGTTGGGCTTGACGGGGGGATGCCTAGATACACCGATAAACTCATCTTT; CDR3aa: CALGGVGLDGGMPRYTDKLIF
abundance: large; v_gene: TRDV1; len: 21; j_gene: TRDJ1; d_gene: TRDD3; CDR3nt: TGTGCTCTGGCGAGGGGGCGCGCCATGGGGGACTCCCCGGGGGGGACCGATAAACTCATCTTT; CDR3aa: CALARGRAMGDSPGGTDKLIF
abundance: medium-sized; v_gene: TRDV2; len: 19; j_gene: TRDJ3; d_gene: TRDD3; CDR3nt: TGTGCCTGTGACAAAGTACTGGGGGATAGATCCTGGGACACCCGACAGATGTTTTTC; CDR3aa: CACDKVLGDRSWDTRQMFF
abundance: medium-sized; v_gene: TRDV2; len: 18; j_gene: TRDJ1; d_gene: TRDD3; CDR3nt: TGTGCCTGTGACTCGCTAGTACTGGGGGATACGCACCCCGATAAACTCATCTTT; CDR3aa: CACDSLVLGDTHPDKLIF
abundance: medium-sized; v_gene: TRDV2; len: 16; j_gene: TRDJ1; d_gene: NA; CDR3nt: TGTGCCTGTGACCCCTTGGTGGGGGTCAACACCGATAAACTCATCTTT; CDR3aa: CACDPLVGVNTDKLIF
abundance: large; v_gene: TRDV2; len: 14; j_gene: TRDJ1; d_gene: NA; CDR3nt: TGTGCCTGTGACACGCTGGGGATCACCGATAAACTCATCTTT; CDR3aa: CACDTLGITDKLIF
abundance: large; v_gene: TRDV2; len: 20; j_gene: TRDJ3; d_gene: TRDD3; CDR3nt: TGTGCCTGTGACACCGTCCTGGGGGACCCCGGCTCCTGGGACACCCGACAGATGTTTTTC; CDR3aa: CACDTVLGDPGSWDTRQMFF
abundance: large; v_gene: TRDV2; len: 17; j_gene: TRDJ1; d_gene: TRDD3; CDR3nt: TGTGCCTGTGACACCGTCGGGAGTGGGGGATACAAGGATAAACTCATCTTT; CDR3aa: CACDTVGSGGYKDKLIF
abundance: medium-sized; v_gene: TRDV2; len: 20; j_gene: TRDJ3; d_gene: TRDD3; CDR3nt: TGTGCCTGTGATATCCTAATGGGGGATCCTGGCTCCTGGGACACCCGACAGATGTTTTTC; CDR3aa: CACDILMGDPGSWDTRQMFF
abundance: hyperexpanded; v_gene: TRDV2; len: 16; j_gene: TRDJ1; d_gene: TRDD3; CDR3nt: TGTGCCTGTGACACACTGGGGGATACTCACACCGATAAACTCATCTTT; CDR3aa: CACDTLGDTHTDKLIF
abundance: large; v_gene: TRDV2; len: 14; j_gene: TRDJ2; d_gene: TRDD3; CDR3nt: TGTGCCTGTGACATACTGGGGGATACAGCACAACTCTTCTTT; CDR3aa: CACDILGDTAQLFF
abundance: large; v_gene: TRAV38-2/DV8; len: 25; j_gene: TRDJ1; d_gene: TRDD3; CDR3nt: TGTGCTTATAGGAGCGCGCTACCGAGTCCCCTAGTACTGGGGGATACACCCCCCTACACCGATAAACTCATCTTT; CDR3aa: CAYRSALPSPLVLGDTPPYTDKLIF